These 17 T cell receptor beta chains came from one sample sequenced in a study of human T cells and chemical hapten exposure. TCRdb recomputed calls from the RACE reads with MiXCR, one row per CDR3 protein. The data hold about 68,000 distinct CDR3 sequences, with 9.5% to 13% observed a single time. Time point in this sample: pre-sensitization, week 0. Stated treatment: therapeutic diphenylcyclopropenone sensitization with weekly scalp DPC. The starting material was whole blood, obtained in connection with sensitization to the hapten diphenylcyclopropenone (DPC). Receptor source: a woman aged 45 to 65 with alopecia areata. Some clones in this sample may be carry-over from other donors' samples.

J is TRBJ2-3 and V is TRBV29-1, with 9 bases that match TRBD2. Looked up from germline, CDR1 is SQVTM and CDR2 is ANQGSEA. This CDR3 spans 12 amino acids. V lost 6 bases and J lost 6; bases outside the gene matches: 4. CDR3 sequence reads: CSVRREGDTQYF. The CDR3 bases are TGCAGCGTCCGGCGGGAGGGTGATACGCAGTATTTT.

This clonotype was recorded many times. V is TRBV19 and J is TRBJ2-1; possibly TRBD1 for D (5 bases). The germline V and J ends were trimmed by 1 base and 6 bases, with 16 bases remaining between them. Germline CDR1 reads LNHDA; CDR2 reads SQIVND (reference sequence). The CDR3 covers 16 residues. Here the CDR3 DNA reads TGTGCCAGTAGTATAGGGGCTGGTGGAAGGGGCAATGAGCAGTTCTTC. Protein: CASSIGAGGRGNEQFF. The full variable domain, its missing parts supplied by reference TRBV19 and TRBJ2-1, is DGGITQSPKYLFRKEGQNVTLSCEQNLNHDAMYWYRQDPGQGLRLIYYSQIVNDFQKGDIAEGYSVSREKKESFPLTVTSAQKNPTAFYLCASSIGAGGRGNEQFFGPGTRLTVL.

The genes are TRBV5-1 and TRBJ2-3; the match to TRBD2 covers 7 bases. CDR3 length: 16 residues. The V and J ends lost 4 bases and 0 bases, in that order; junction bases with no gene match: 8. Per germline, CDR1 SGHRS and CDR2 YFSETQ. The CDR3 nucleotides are TGCGCCAGCAGCCCCGACGGACTAGGGAGCACAGATACGCAGTATTTT. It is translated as CASSPDGLGSTDTQYF.

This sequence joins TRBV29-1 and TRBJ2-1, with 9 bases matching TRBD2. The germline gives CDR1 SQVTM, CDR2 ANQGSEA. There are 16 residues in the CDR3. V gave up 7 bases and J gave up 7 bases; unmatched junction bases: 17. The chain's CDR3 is CSGRRSAGGPDNEQFF. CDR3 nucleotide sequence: TGCAGCGGACGTCGGAGTGCGGGAGGGCCAGATAATGAGCAGTTCTTC.

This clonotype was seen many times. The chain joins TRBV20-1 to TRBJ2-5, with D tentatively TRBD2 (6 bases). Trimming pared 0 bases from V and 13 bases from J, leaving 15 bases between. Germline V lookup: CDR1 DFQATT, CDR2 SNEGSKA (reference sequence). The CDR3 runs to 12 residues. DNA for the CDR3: TGCAGTGCTAGAGACCGGGGGTCGGTCGTGTACTTC. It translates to CSARDRGSVVYF.

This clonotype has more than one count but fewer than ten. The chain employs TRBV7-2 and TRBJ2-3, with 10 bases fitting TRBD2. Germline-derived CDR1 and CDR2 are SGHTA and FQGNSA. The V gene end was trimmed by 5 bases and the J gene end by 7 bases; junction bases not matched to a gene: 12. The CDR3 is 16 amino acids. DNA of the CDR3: TGTGCCAGCAGCAAAAGGGATAGCGGGGGGAGAAATACGCAGTATTTT. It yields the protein CASSKRDSGGRNTQYF.

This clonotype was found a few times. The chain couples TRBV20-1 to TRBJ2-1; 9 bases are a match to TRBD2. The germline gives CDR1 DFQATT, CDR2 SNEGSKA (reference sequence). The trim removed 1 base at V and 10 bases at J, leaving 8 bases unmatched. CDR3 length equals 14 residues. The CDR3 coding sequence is TGCAGTGCTAGAGTTCGCGGGAGGGCCTGGGAGCAGTTCTTC. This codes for CSARVRGRAWEQFF.

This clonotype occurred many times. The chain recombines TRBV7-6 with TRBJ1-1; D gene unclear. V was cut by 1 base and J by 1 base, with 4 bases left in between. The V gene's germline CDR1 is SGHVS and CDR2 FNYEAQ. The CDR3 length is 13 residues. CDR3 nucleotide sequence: TGTGCCAGCAGCTTAGACCAGAACACTGAAGCTTTCTTT. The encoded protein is CASSLDQNTEAFF.

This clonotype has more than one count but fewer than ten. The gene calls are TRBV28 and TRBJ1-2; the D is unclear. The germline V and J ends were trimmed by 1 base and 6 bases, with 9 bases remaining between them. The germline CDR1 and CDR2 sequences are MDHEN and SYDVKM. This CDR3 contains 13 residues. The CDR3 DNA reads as TGTGCCAGCAGTTTATTCCTGGGCAATGGCTACACCTTC. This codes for CASSLFLGNGYTF.

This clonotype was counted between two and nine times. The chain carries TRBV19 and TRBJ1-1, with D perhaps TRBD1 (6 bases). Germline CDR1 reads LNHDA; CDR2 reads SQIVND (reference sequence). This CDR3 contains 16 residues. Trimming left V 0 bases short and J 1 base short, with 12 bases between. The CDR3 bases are TGTGCCAGTAGTATAGAAAGACAGGCGTCGAACACTGAAGCTTTCTTT. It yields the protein CASSIERQASNTEAFF.

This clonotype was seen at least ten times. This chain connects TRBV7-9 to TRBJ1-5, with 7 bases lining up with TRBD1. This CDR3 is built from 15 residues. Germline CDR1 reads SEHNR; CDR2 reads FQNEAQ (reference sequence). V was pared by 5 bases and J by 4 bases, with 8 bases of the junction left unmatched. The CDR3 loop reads CASSATGTANQPQHF. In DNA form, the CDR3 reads TGTGCCAGCAGCGCTACCGGGACAGCTAATCAGCCCCAGCATTTT.

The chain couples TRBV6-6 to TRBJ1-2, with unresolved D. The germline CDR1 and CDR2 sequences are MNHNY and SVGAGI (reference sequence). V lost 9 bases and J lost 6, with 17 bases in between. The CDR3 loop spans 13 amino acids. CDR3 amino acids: CASRRAEEDGYTF. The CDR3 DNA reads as TGTGCCAGTCGGCGGGCAGAGGAGGATGGCTACACCTTC.

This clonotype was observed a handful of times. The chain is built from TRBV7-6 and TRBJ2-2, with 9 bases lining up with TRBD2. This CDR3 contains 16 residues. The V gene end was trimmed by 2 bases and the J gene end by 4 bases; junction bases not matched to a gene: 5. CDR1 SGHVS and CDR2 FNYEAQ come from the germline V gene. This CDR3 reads CASSLRGRAGTGELFF. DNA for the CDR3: TGTGCCAGCAGCTTACGCGGGAGGGCCGGCACCGGGGAGCTGTTTTTT.

Here the CDR3 reads CASSQDIRQAQPQHF. The DNA of the CDR3 is TGCGCCAGCAGCCAAGATATCCGACAGGCTCAGCCCCAGCATTTT. V usage is TRBV4-3 and J usage is TRBJ1-5, with a tentative D call TRBD1 (6 bases). Germline V gives CDR1 LGHNA, CDR2 YSLEER. V was cut by 0 bases and J by 6 bases, with 12 bases left in between. This CDR3 has 15 residues.

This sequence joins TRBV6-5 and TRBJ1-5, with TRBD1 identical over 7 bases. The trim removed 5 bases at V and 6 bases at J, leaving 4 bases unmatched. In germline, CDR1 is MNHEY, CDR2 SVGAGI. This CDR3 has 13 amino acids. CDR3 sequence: CASSMTGSQPQHF. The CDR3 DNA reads TGTGCCAGCAGTATGACAGGGAGTCAGCCCCAGCATTTT.

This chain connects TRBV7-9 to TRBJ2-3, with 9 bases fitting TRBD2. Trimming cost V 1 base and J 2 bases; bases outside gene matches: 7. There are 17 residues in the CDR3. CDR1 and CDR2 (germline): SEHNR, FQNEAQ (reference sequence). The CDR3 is CASSLGPQRGATDTQYF. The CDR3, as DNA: TGTGCCAGCAGCTTAGGACCCCAGCGGGGGGCCACAGATACGCAGTATTTT.

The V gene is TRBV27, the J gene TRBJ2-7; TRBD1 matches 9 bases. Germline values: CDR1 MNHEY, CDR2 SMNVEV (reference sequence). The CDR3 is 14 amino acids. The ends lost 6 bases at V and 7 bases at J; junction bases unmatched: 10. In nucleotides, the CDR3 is TGTGCCAGCAGGAAACAGGGGGCCCAGGGAGAGCAGTACTTC. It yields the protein CASRKQGAQGEQYF.